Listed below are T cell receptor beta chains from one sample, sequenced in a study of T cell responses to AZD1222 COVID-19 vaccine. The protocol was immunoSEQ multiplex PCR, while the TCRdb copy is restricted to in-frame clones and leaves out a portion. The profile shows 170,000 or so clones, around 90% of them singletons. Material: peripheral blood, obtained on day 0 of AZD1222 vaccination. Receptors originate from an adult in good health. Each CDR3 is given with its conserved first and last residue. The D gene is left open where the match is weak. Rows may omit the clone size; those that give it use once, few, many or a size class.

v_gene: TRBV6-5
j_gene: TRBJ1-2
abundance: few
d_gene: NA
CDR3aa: CASSKGGNYGYTF
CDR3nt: TGTGCCAGCAGCAAGGGGGGTAACTATGGCTACACCTTC

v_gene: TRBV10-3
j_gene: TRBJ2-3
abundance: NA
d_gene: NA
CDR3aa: CAIPGGRAGDTQYF
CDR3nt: TGTGCCATCCCTGGGGGGCGGGCTGGGGATACGCAGTATTTT

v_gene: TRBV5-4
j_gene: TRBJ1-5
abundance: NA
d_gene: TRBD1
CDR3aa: CASSLDRSGQPQHF
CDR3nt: TGTGCCAGCAGCCTGGACAGGTCGGGCCAGCCCCAGCATTTT

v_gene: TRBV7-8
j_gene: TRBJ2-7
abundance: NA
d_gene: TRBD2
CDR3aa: CASSLSSASGTYEQYF
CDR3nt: TGTGCCAGCAGCTTATCTTCCGCTAGCGGAACCTACGAGCAGTACTTC

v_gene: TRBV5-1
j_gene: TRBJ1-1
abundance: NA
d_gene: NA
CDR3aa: CASSRPAQGNTEAFF
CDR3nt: TGCGCCAGCAGTCGACCAGCGCAAGGGAACACTGAAGCTTTCTTT

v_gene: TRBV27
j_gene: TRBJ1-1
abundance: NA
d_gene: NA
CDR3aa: CASRSGGAMNTEAFF
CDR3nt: TGTGCCAGCAGATCCGGGGGGGCCATGAACACTGAAGCTTTCTTT

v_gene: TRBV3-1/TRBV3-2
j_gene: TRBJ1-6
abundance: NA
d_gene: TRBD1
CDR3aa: CASSLGQNSPLHF
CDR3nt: TGTGCCAGCAGCCTGGGACAGAATTCACCCCTCCACTTT

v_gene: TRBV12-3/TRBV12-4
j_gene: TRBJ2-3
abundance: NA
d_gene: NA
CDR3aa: CASLSTDTQYF
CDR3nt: TGTGCCAGCCTCAGCACAGATACGCAGTATTTT

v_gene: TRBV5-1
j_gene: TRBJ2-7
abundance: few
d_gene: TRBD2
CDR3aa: CASSFSLVAGDYEQYF
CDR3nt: TGCGCCAGCAGCTTCTCCCTTGTAGCGGGGGACTACGAGCAGTACTTC

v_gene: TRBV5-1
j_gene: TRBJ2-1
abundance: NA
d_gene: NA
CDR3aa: CASSLDLNEQFF
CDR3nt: TGCGCCAGCAGCTTGGACCTTAATGAGCAGTTCTTC

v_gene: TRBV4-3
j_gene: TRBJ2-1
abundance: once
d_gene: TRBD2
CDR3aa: CASSPLSPRLAGGRNEQFF
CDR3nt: TGCGCCAGCAGCCCTTTGTCCCCACGACTAGCGGGAGGACGAAATGAGCAGTTCTTC

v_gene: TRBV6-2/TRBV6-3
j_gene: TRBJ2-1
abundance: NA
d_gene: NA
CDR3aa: CASSRGGYNEQFF
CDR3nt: TGTGCCAGCAGCCGGGGAGGCTACAATGAGCAGTTCTTC

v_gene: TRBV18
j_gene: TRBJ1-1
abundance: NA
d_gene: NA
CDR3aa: CASSPITARRTEAFF
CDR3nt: TGTGCCAGCTCACCGATTACAGCGCGGAGGACTGAAGCTTTCTTT

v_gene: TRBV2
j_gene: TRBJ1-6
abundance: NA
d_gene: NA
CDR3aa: CASSAQPNSPLHF
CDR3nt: TGTGCCAGCAGCGCTCAGCCAAATTCACCCCTCCACTTT

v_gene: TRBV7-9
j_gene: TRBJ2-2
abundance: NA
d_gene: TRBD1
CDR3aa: CANPRWDRGPGELFF
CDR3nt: TGTGCCAACCCCCGTTGGGACAGGGGGCCCGGGGAGCTGTTTTTT

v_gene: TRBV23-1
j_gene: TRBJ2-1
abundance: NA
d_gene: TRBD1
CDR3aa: CAPAPSGQWSSYNEQFF
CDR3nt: TGCGCCCCAGCCCCCTCGGGACAGTGGAGCTCCTACAATGAGCAGTTCTTC

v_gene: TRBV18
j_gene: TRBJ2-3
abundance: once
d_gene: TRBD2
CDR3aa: CASSARLAGAGDTQYF
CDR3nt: TGTGCCAGCTCAGCCCGACTAGCGGGAGCTGGAGATACGCAGTATTTT

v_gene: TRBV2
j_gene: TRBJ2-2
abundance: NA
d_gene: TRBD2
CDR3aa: CASRMGSGINTGELFF
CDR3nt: TGTGCCAGCAGGATGGGTAGCGGGATTAACACCGGGGAGCTGTTTTTT

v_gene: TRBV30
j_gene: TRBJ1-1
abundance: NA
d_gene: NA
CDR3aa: CAWSSPSEGVGTEAFF
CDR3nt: TGTGCCTGGAGTTCCCCTTCGGAAGGGGTCGGCACTGAAGCTTTCTTT

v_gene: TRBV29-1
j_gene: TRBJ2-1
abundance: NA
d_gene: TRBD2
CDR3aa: CSVEVGVSGNNEQFF
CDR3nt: TGCAGCGTTGAAGTGGGGGTTAGCGGGAACAATGAGCAGTTCTTC

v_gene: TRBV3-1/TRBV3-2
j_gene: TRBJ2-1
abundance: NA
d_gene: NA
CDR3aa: CASSRQGGSYNEQFF
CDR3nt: TGTGCCAGCAGCCGCCAAGGCGGCTCCTACAATGAGCAGTTCTTC

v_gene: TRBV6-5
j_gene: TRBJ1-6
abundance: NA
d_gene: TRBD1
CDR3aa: CASSWATGESSPLHF
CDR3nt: TGTGCCAGCAGTTGGGCGACAGGGGAAAGTTCACCCCTCCACTTT

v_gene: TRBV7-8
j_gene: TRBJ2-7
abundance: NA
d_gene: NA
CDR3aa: CASSPAGGGRQAYEQYF
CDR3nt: TGTGCCAGCAGCCCAGCCGGTGGCGGCAGGCAAGCCTACGAGCAGTACTTC

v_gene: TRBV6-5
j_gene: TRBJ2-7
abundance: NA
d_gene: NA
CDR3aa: CASKKGPLSSYEQYF
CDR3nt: TGTGCCAGCAAGAAGGGGCCGCTGAGCTCCTACGAGCAGTACTTC

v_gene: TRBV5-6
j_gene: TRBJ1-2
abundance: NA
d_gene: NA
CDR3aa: CASTLQAGWYGYTF
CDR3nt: TGTGCCAGCACGCTTCAGGCAGGGTGGTATGGCTACACCTTC

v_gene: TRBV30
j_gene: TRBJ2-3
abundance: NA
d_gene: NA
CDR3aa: CAWRRDPSRQYF
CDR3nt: TGTGCCTGGCGACGGGACCCCTCTAGGCAGTATTTT

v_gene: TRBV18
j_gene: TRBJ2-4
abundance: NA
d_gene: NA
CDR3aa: CASSPQGSHIQYF
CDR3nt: TGTGCCAGCTCACCTCAGGGATCCCACATTCAGTACTTC

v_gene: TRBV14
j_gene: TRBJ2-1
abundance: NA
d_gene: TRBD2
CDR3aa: CASSQGGSLANEQFF
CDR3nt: TGTGCCAGCAGCCAAGGCGGGAGTCTCGCCAATGAGCAGTTCTTC